Listed below are T cell receptor beta chains from one sample, sequenced in a study of post-analysis software for immune sequencing data. TCRdb re-called the PCR reads with MiXCR, one entry per CDR3 protein. This table has about 820,000 distinct CDR3 sequences, 53% appearing once. The sample comprised blood. All receptors derive from a girl aged 5-17 years with multiple sclerosis. Each CDR3 is given with its conserved first and last residue. The D gene is left open where the match is weak. Rows give clone size only sometimes, using once, few, many, or a class for an expanded clone.

v_call	d_call	j_call	clone_size	cdr3_aa	cdr3_nt
TRBV20-1	TRBD1	TRBJ2-7	few	CSARDPQGAHEQYF	TGCAGTGCTAGAGATCCACAGGGGGCTCACGAGCAGTACTTC
TRBV28	NA	TRBJ2-7	once	CASSIGTPNYEQYF	TGTGCCAGCAGCATCGGGACACCAAACTACGAGCAGTACTTC
TRBV3-1	NA	TRBJ2-7	NA	CASSQAYRAYEQYF	TGTGCCAGCAGCCAAGCTTACAGGGCCTACGAGCAGTACTTC
TRBV18	NA	TRBJ2-7	few	CASSPPGTLGEQYF	TGTGCCAGCTCACCACCCGGGACTCTGGGGGAGCAGTACTTC
TRBV5-1	TRBD1	TRBJ2-2	few	CASSLARQGAGELFF	TGCGCCAGCAGCTTGGCGAGACAGGGAGCCGGGGAGCTGTTTTTT
TRBV7-6	NA	TRBJ2-3	NA	CASTNGDTQYF	TGTGCCAGCACAAACGGCGATACGCAGTATTTT
TRBV5-1	NA	TRBJ2-5	once	CASSLRSTYQETQYF	TGCGCCAGCAGCTTGAGGTCTACGTACCAAGAGACCCAGTACTTC
TRBV29-1	NA	TRBJ1-2	NA	CSVHGTLYGYTF	TGCAGCGTTCACGGGACACTCTATGGCTACACCTTC
TRBV29-1	NA	TRBJ2-7	NA	CSVVPADRDYEQYF	TGCAGCGTTGTGCCTGCGGACCGAGACTACGAGCAGTACTTC
TRBV29-1	NA	TRBJ2-7	few	CSVGTPGSYEQYF	TGCAGCGTGGGTACCCCCGGCTCCTACGAGCAGTACTTC
TRBV29-1	NA	TRBJ2-3	NA	CSVRTVSTDTQYF	TGCAGCGTGAGGACAGTTAGCACAGATACGCAGTATTTT
TRBV20-1	NA	TRBJ2-1	NA	CSARAPGRPKGNEQFF	TGCAGTGCTAGAGCACCGGGACGCCCGAAGGGCAATGAGCAGTTCTTC
TRBV12-3/TRBV12-4	NA	TRBJ1-5	NA	CASSSGTSISQPQHF	TGTGCCAGCAGTTCAGGGACGTCAATCAGCCAGCCCCAGCATTTT
TRBV20-1	NA	TRBJ1-2	NA	CSARMDSGYGYTF	TGCAGTGCTAGGATGGACAGTGGCTATGGTTACACCTTC
TRBV29-1	NA	TRBJ2-1	few	CSVDRSGTYNEQFF	TGCAGCGTTGATAGGTCAGGGACCTACAATGAGCAGTTCTTC
TRBV5-5	NA	TRBJ1-2	NA	CASSLSSIGYTF	TGTGCCAGCAGCTTGAGTTCCATCGGCTACACCTTC
TRBV6-5	NA	TRBJ2-5	once	CASRRDGVERETQYF	TGTGCCAGCAGGAGAGACGGGGTGGAGAGAGAGACCCAGTACTTC
TRBV7-2	TRBD1	TRBJ2-5	few	CASSSKTGQAETQYF	TGTGCCAGCAGCTCGAAGACAGGGCAAGCAGAGACCCAGTACTTC
TRBV6-2/TRBV6-3	TRBD2	TRBJ2-1	NA	CASNKIAGMDNEQFF	TGTGCCAGCAACAAAATAGCGGGAATGGATAATGAGCAGTTCTTC
TRBV12-3/TRBV12-4	TRBD2	TRBJ2-3	NA	CASSPGTSGRTQYF	TGTGCCAGCAGTCCTGGGACTAGCGGGAGAACGCAGTATTTT
TRBV7-7	NA	TRBJ2-3	NA	CASSLEAGGDTQYF	TGTGCTAGCAGCTTAGAGGCCGGGGGAGATACGCAGTATTTT
TRBV5-4	NA	TRBJ1-2	few	CASSPSTGTNYGYTF	TGTGCCAGCAGCCCCTCCACAGGGACCAACTATGGCTACACCTTC
TRBV20-1	NA	TRBJ2-1	once	CSASRHRDLIDNEQFF	TGCAGTGCTTCTCGTCACCGGGACCTAATCGACAATGAGCAGTTCTTC
TRBV7-2	NA	TRBJ2-7	NA	CASSLLWVAREQYF	TGTGCCAGCAGCTTACTCTGGGTAGCTCGCGAGCAGTACTTC
TRBV9	NA	TRBJ1-1	NA	CASSVGSRGAEAFF	TGTGCCAGCAGCGTAGGGTCGAGGGGAGCTGAAGCTTTCTTT
TRBV20-1	TRBD2	TRBJ2-3	NA	CSAPGLAGASGDTQYF	TGCAGTGCTCCCGGACTAGCGGGGGCCTCAGGGGATACGCAGTATTTT
TRBV20-1	NA	TRBJ2-6	NA	CSASFPGGSGANVLTF	TGCAGTGCTAGTTTCCCTGGGGGGTCTGGGGCCAACGTCCTGACTTTC
TRBV20-1	NA	TRBJ2-4	once	CSARDMGGQNIQYF	TGCAGTGCACGAGATATGGGGGGGCAAAACATTCAGTACTTC
TRBV7-2	TRBD1	TRBJ2-3	NA	CASSPGPRQGATDTQYF	TGTGCCAGCAGCCCAGGCCCGCGACAGGGGGCCACAGATACGCAGTATTTT
TRBV29-1	TRBD1	TRBJ2-3	few	CSVWTGGARDTQYF	TGCAGCGTCTGGACAGGGGGCGCGAGAGATACGCAGTATTTT
TRBV2	NA	TRBJ2-5	NA	CASSERAVQETQYF	TGTGCCAGCAGTGAAAGAGCAGTTCAAGAGACCCAGTACTTC
TRBV5-6	NA	TRBJ2-7	NA	CASTFQGGPYEQYF	TGTGCCAGCACCTTTCAGGGCGGGCCCTACGAGCAGTACTTC
TRBV29-1	NA	TRBJ2-3	NA	CSVVILVLRTQYF	TGCAGCGTTGTTATACTAGTCTTACGTACGCAGTATTTT
TRBV9	NA	TRBJ2-1	NA	CASSVGTGLYNEQFF	TGTGCCAGCAGCGTAGGTACAGGGTTATACAATGAGCAGTTCTTC
TRBV3-1	TRBD2	TRBJ2-7	NA	CASSQKLAEIYEQYF	TGTGCCAGCAGCCAAAAACTAGCGGAGATCTACGAGCAGTACTTC
TRBV12-3/TRBV12-4	NA	TRBJ2-5	NA	CASSPGWRSQETQYF	TGTGCCAGCAGTCCCGGGTGGCGGTCCCAAGAGACCCAGTACTTC
TRBV6-6	TRBD1	TRBJ1-6	NA	CASAKDRGNSPLHF	TGTGCCAGCGCCAAGGACAGGGGCAATTCACCCCTCCACTTT
TRBV6-5	TRBD2	TRBJ2-5	few	CARWAGLVDEQYF	TGTGCCCGCTGGGCAGGACTAGTCGATGAGCAGTACTTC
TRBV20-1	TRBD1	TRBJ2-7	once	CSVAPGILGQGSRYEQYF	TGCAGTGTAGCCCCAGGTATCTTAGGACAGGGTTCCCGCTACGAGCAGTACTTC
TRBV9	NA	TRBJ1-1	NA	CASSPGWLGVNTEAFF	TGTGCCAGCAGCCCCGGCTGGTTAGGCGTGAACACTGAAGCTTTCTTT
TRBV12-3/TRBV12-4	TRBD1	TRBJ1-1	NA	CASSNTGGMAFF	TGTGCCAGCAGTAACACAGGGGGTATGGCTTTCTTT
TRBV5-1	TRBD1	TRBJ1-2	NA	CASSWDRRYGYTF	TGCGCCAGCAGCTGGGACAGGAGATATGGCTACACCTTC
TRBV9	TRBD2	TRBJ2-1	NA	CASSVVTSGINEQFF	TGTGCCAGCAGCGTAGTGACTAGCGGAATCAATGAGCAGTTCTTC
TRBV7-9	TRBD1	TRBJ2-7	NA	CASSRRTGGDEQYF	TGTGCCAGCAGCCGACGGACAGGGGGCGACGAGCAGTACTTC
TRBV10-3	NA	TRBJ2-7	few	CAISGGRGPYEQYF	TGTGCCATCAGTGGAGGAAGGGGCCCCTACGAGCAGTACTTC
TRBV7-3	NA	TRBJ1-2	NA	CASSKGAGGYTF	TGTGCCAGCAGCAAAGGGGCTGGCGGCTACACCTTC
TRBV28	NA	TRBJ1-2	NA	CASRYPSSYQGYTF	TGTGCCAGCAGGTACCCCTCTAGTTATCAAGGCTACACCTTC
TRBV20-1	NA	TRBJ2-3	NA	CSARTDTDTQYF	TGCAGTGCACGGACCGACACAGATACGCAGTATTTT
TRBV20-1	NA	TRBJ2-7	NA	CSASDGGPEQYF	TGCAGTGCCTCGGACGGAGGTCCCGAGCAGTACTTC
TRBV5-1	TRBD1	TRBJ2-3	NA	CASSGARQGPTDTQYF	TGCGCCAGCAGCGGGGCCCGACAGGGACCTACGGATACGCAGTATTTT
TRBV11-2	TRBD1	TRBJ1-1	few	CASSLAPRGQGGLTEAFF	TGTGCCAGCAGCTTAGCCCCAAGGGGACAGGGGGGTCTCACTGAAGCTTTCTTT
TRBV9	NA	TRBJ1-2	few	CASSVGGINYGYTF	TGTGCCAGCAGCGTCGGAGGGATCAACTATGGCTACACCTTC
TRBV20-1	NA	TRBJ2-7	NA	CSARVTGTNYEQYF	TGCAGTGCTAGAGTAACAGGGACCAACTACGAGCAGTACTTC
TRBV20-1	NA	TRBJ2-3	few	CSASRGRSTDTQYF	TGCAGTGCTAGTAGGGGCCGAAGCACAGATACGCAGTATTTT
TRBV5-1	NA	TRBJ2-6	NA	CASTQKSSSGANVLTF	TGCGCCAGCACCCAGAAGTCTAGCTCTGGGGCCAACGTCCTGACTTTC